These T cell receptor beta chains were read from a single sample in a study of cytomegalovirus exposure and HLA in healthy donors. Generated by immunoSEQ multiplex PCR, the TCRdb table keeps only in-frame clones and is missing some. The table lists 110,000 to 150,000 clones. Source material: PBMCs. The origin of the receptors is a woman aged 18-29 years in good health and CMV-seronegative. The CDR3 runs from the conserved cysteine through the conserved F or W. D genes are given only for firm matches.

CDR3	DNA	V	J	D
CASSSRTTLNTGELFF	TGTGCCAGCAGCTCGAGGACTACCCTGAACACCGGGGAGCTGTTTTTT	TRBV7-2	TRBJ2-2	.
CASRTGTAYTEAFF	TGTGCCAGCAGAACCGGGACAGCGTACACTGAAGCTTTCTTT	TRBV5-8	TRBJ1-1	TRBD1
CASSPGTGYKPQHF	TGTGCCAGCTCGCCCGGGACAGGGTATAAGCCCCAGCATTTT	TRBV18	TRBJ1-5	TRBD1
CASSFDRGGSTEAFF	TGTGCCAGCAGCTTCGATAGGGGCGGGAGCACTGAAGCTTTCTTT	TRBV5-8	TRBJ1-1	.
CASSLTTGLNTEAFF	TGTGCCAGCAGCCTTACGACAGGGCTGAACACTGAAGCTTTCTTT	TRBV14	TRBJ1-1	TRBD1
CASSLLSGNTEAFF	TGTGCCAGCAGTTTATTGAGTGGGAACACTGAAGCTTTCTTT	TRBV28	TRBJ1-1	.
CASSPGGRDNEQFF	TGTGCCAGCTCACCAGGAGGTCGAGACAATGAGCAGTTCTTC	TRBV18	TRBJ2-1	.
CATTDRSLGYTF	TGTGCCACGACAGACAGGAGCTTGGGCTACACCTTC	TRBV15	TRBJ1-2	.
CTYTATRGSYNEQFF	TGCACCTACACGGCTACCCGGGGCTCCTACAATGAGCAGTTCTTC	TRBV1	TRBJ2-1	.
CASSRLAGTDTQYF	TGTGCCAGTAGTAGACTAGCGGGTACAGATACGCAGTATTTT	TRBV19	TRBJ2-3	TRBD2
CASRIASGRVAETQYF	TGTGCCAGCAGGATAGCTAGCGGGAGGGTGGCAGAGACCCAGTACTTC	TRBV7-8	TRBJ2-5	TRBD2
CAISESLAGDTDTQYF	TGTGCCATCAGTGAGTCCCTAGCGGGAGACACAGATACGCAGTATTTT	TRBV10-3	TRBJ2-3	TRBD2
CASNALGQVGSYEQYF	TGTGCCAGCAACGCCCTGGGACAGGTTGGTTCATACGAGCAGTACTTC	TRBV2	TRBJ2-7	TRBD1
CASRGTGEYNEQFF	TGTGCCAGCAGGGGGACAGGCGAGTACAATGAGCAGTTCTTC	TRBV18	TRBJ2-1	TRBD1
CALAGGDRSYEQYF	TGTGCCTTGGCGGGGGGGGACAGGAGCTACGAGCAGTACTTC	TRBV7-9	TRBJ2-7	.
CASSLGQSPGETQYF	TGTGCCAGCAGCTTGGGACAGTCCCCCGGGGAGACCCAGTACTTC	TRBV7-9	TRBJ2-5	TRBD1
CASSSTGGSIDEQFF	TGTGCCAGCAGCTCCACTGGCGGGAGTATTGATGAGCAGTTCTTC	TRBV9	TRBJ2-1	TRBD2
CASSSSTQGRNQPQHF	TGTGCCAGCAGTTCGTCGACCCAGGGGAGAAATCAGCCCCAGCATTTT	TRBV7-9	TRBJ1-5	.
CASSVDLRGEAFF	TGTGCCAGCAGCGTAGATTTGAGGGGGGAAGCTTTCTTT	TRBV9	TRBJ1-1	.
CASSLGLAGLTYNEQFF	TGCGCCAGCAGCTTGGGGTTAGCGGGATTGACCTACAATGAGCAGTTCTTC	TRBV5-1	TRBJ2-1	TRBD2